The 22 T cell receptor beta chains below all came from one sample that was sequenced in a study of blood T cell repertoires in COVID-19. Some clones are missing from TCRdb's copy, which holds only in-frame ones; the method was immunoSEQ multiplex PCR. Of under 100,000 clones listed, 81% are singletons. The sample consisted of peripheral blood. The receptors shown here come from a human donor in a cohort sampled during active COVID-19.

This chain connects TRBV11-2 to TRBJ2-5; tentative D call: TRBD1 (5 bases). Deletions cut 3 bases from V and 2 bases from J, with 16 bases between. The length of the CDR3 is 16 residues. In germline, CDR1 is SGHAT, CDR2 FQNNGV. The CDR3, as DNA: TGTGCCAGCAGCTTCAATCCAATTTCAGGGCAAGAGACCCAGTACTTC. Residues: CASSFNPISGQETQYF.

V usage is TRBV7-9 and J usage is TRBJ2-5; the match to TRBD2 covers 8 bases. The germline V gene encodes CDR1 SEHNR and CDR2 FQNEAQ (reference sequence). The CDR3 consists of 15 residues. Trimming took 1 base from V and 4 from J; bases not matched to a gene: 5. The CDR3 here is CASSLGAGGSETQYF. DNA of the CDR3: TGTGCCAGCAGCTTAGGGGCGGGGGGATCAGAGACCCAGTACTTC. Using reference TRBV7-9 and TRBJ2-5 for the parts outside the CDR3, the full variable domain is DTGVSQNPRHKITKRGQNVTFRCDPISEHNRLYWYRQTLGQGPEFLTYFQNEAQLEKSRLLSDRFSAERPKGSFSTLEIQRTEQGDSAMYLCASSLGAGGSETQYFGPGTRLLVL.

J is TRBJ2-1 and V is TRBV5-1, with TRBD1 identical over 11 bases. This CDR3 is built from 16 residues. The J segment lost 3 bases and the V segment lost 0 bases, leaving 2 bases of the junction unmatched. Germline lookup yields CDR1 SGHRS and CDR2 YFSETQ. The CDR3 here is CASSLAGQGGYNEQFF. For the CDR3, the DNA is TGCGCCAGCAGCTTGGCGGGACAGGGGGGCTACAATGAGCAGTTCTTC.

This chain connects TRBV11-1 to TRBJ2-7, with D possibly being TRBD1 (6 bases). CDR1 SGHAT and CDR2 FQDESV come from the germline V gene (reference sequence). The CDR3 is 15 residues long. Trimming stripped 4 bases from V and 3 bases from J, with 16 bases between. The CDR3 region is CASSSAAGQRYEQYF. As DNA, the CDR3 is TGTGCCAGCAGCTCCGCCGCTGGACAGCGCTACGAGCAGTACTTC.

The rearrangement uses TRBV18 and TRBJ1-1; D is possibly TRBD1 (5 bases). This CDR3 contains 13 residues. V was clipped by 3 bases and J by 11 bases, with 16 bases between them. Germline values: CDR1 KGHSH, CDR2 LQKENI. The CDR3 bases are TGTGCCAGCTCACCTAACATGGGGCATGGGGCTTTCTTT. It encodes CASSPNMGHGAFF.

This clone was recorded a few times. The chain employs TRBV9 and TRBJ1-4, with D possibly TRBD1 on 5 matching bases. Trimming took off 3 bases at V and 4 bases at J, with 10 bases between the two ends. Germline lookup yields CDR1 SGDLS and CDR2 YYNGEE. The CDR3 sequence is 14 residues long. This CDR3 is CASSAGESNEKLFF. In DNA, the CDR3 is TGTGCCAGCAGCGCGGGGGAGAGTAATGAAAAACTGTTTTTT.

CDR3 DNA sequence: TGTGCCAGTAGTCGGGAGGGACAAGAGACCCAGTACTTC. This translates into CASSREGQETQYF. V is TRBV19 and J is TRBJ2-5; 8 bases are shared with TRBD2. Losses at the gene ends were 5 bases for V and 2 bases for J; bases not matched to a gene: 1. The length of the CDR3 is 13 residues. CDR1 is LNHDA and CDR2 is SQIVND in the germline V gene (reference sequence).

This clone has a handful of counts. The chain recombines TRBV10-1 with TRBJ1-3, with 9 bases that match TRBD1. This CDR3 is 16 amino acids long. In germline, CDR1 is WNHNN, CDR2 SYGVQD (reference sequence). V was pared by 6 bases and J by 8 bases, with 14 bases of the junction left unmatched. CDR3 amino acids: CASRGTGGKRFHTIYF. The CDR3 coding sequence is TGCGCCAGCAGGGGAACAGGGGGCAAGCGATTTCACACCATATATTTT.

The chain couples TRBV5-4 to TRBJ2-2, with 7 positions matching TRBD1. V lost 5 bases, J lost 2 bases, and 15 bases stayed unmatched. The germline V gene encodes CDR1 SGHNT and CDR2 YYREEE (reference sequence). CDR3 length: 18 residues. The CDR3 here is CASSPIGGQSVNTGELFF. The CDR3 DNA reads TGTGCCAGCAGTCCCATAGGGGGACAGAGTGTAAACACCGGGGAGCTGTTTTTT.

V gene TRBV6-6 combines with J gene TRBJ1-6; TRBD1 matches 9 bases. In germline, CDR1 is MNHNY, CDR2 SVGAGI (reference sequence). The V gene end was trimmed by 2 bases and the J gene end by 9 bases; junction bases not matched to a gene: 8. The CDR3 contains 16 residues. The DNA of the CDR3 is TGTGCCAGCAGTTACCCGACAGGGGGAGGGGGTTCACCCCTCCACTTT. Encoded protein: CASSYPTGGGGSPLHF.

V usage is TRBV18 and J usage is TRBJ2-7; TRBD1 agrees at 8 bases. Germline values: CDR1 KGHSH, CDR2 LQKENI. The CDR3 has 17 residues. V shed 1 base and J 4 bases; nucleotides not matched to a gene: 12. CDR3 residues: CASSPRLPDRGGYEQYF. CDR3 nucleotide sequence: TGTGCCAGCTCACCACGTCTCCCCGACAGGGGTGGGTACGAGCAGTACTTC.

This clone is labeled as medium-sized. V usage is TRBV10-3 and J usage is TRBJ2-7, with unresolved D. The CDR3 length is 12 residues. V lost 3 bases and J lost 2, with 5 bases in between. The germline V gene encodes CDR1 ENHRY and CDR2 SYGVKD. CDR3 loop: CAISDSPYEQYF. CDR3 in DNA: TGTGCCATCAGTGACAGTCCCTACGAGCAGTACTTC.

The chain is built from TRBV10-3 and TRBJ1-1; no firm D call. Trimming left V 4 bases short and J 6 bases short, with 9 bases between. From germline, CDR1 is ENHRY and CDR2 SYGVKD. The CDR3 spans 12 residues. The CDR3 loop reads CAISGGVAEAFF. The CDR3 DNA reads TGTGCCATCAGTGGGGGAGTTGCTGAAGCTTTCTTT.

This clone came up once. CDR3 residues: CASSFLGDGNQPQHF. DNA of the CDR3: TGTGCCAGCAGCTTTCTAGGAGACGGCAATCAGCCCCAGCATTTT. The rearrangement links TRBV5-5 to TRBJ1-5; D uncertain. V gave up 2 bases and J gave up 2 bases, with 11 bases separating them. Germline V gene data show CDR1 as SGHKS and CDR2 as YYEKEE (reference sequence). The CDR3 contains 15 residues.

This chain connects TRBV5-1 to TRBJ2-2, with TRBD1 identical over 10 bases. Germline V gives CDR1 SGHRS, CDR2 YFSETQ. The ends lost 3 bases at V and 6 bases at J; junction bases unmatched: 11. This CDR3 has 17 amino acids. DNA of the CDR3: TGCGCCAGCAGCTCGAGGACCGGGACAGGGGTTCCCGGGGAGCTGTTTTTT. It encodes CASSSRTGTGVPGELFF.

Many counts were recorded for this clone. The chain links TRBV7-9 to TRBJ1-2; the match to TRBD1 covers 7 bases. This CDR3 region has 12 residues. Germline trimming cut 4 bases from V and 7 bases from J; bases unmatched to any gene: 3. Germline CDR1 and CDR2: SEHNR and FQNEAQ (reference sequence). Here the CDR3 reads CASSSTGFGYTF. The CDR3, as DNA: TGTGCCAGCAGCTCGACAGGGTTTGGCTACACCTTC.

V usage is TRBV14 and J usage is TRBJ1-1, with D perhaps TRBD1 (5 bases). CDR1 is SGHDN and CDR2 is FVKESK in the germline V gene. This CDR3 spans 13 amino acids. V lost 1 base and J lost 7, with 10 bases in between. The CDR3 DNA sequence: TGTGCCAGCAGCCAAGTAAGGGGTTATGAAGCTTTCTTT. It yields the protein CASSQVRGYEAFF.

This clone was seen just once. V gene TRBV5-1 combines with J gene TRBJ1-1; 7 bases map to TRBD1. The CDR3 spans 15 residues. Germline assignment: CDR1 SGHRS and CDR2 YFSETQ. With V trimmed by 4 bases and J by 1 base, 7 bases remained unmatched. The CDR3 sequence: CASSREGAANTEAFF. The CDR3 region has the DNA TGCGCCAGCAGCCGCGAGGGGGCCGCGAACACTGAAGCTTTCTTT.

This chain links TRBV5-5 with TRBJ1-6, with a tentative D call TRBD1 (5 bases). Germline CDR1 is SGHKS and CDR2 is YYEKEE (reference sequence). This CDR3 region has 15 residues. Between the trimmed V and J ends, which lost 0 bases and 7 bases, there was a span of 11 bases. This CDR3 is CASSLGGSSNSPLHF. The CDR3 nucleotides are TGTGCCAGCAGCTTGGGGGGCAGTTCCAATTCACCCCTCCACTTT.

The genes are TRBV2 and TRBJ1-5; D perhaps matches TRBD1 (5 bases). V gave up 3 bases and J gave up 4 bases, with 10 bases separating them. This CDR3 has 14 amino acids. Germline CDR1 SNHLY, CDR2 FYNNEI. The CDR3 DNA is TGTGCCAGCAGTGATCAGACAGTTAATCAGCCCCAGCATTTT. Protein sequence: CASSDQTVNQPQHF.

This clone is a singleton in its sample. The V gene is TRBV5-1, the J gene TRBJ2-5; no clear D. The CDR3 runs to 14 residues. V was shortened by 0 bases and J by 4 bases, with 10 bases between the two germline ends. Germline assignment: CDR1 SGHRS and CDR2 YFSETQ. CDR3 loop: CASSLESSRETQYF. The CDR3 nucleotides read TGCGCCAGCAGCTTGGAGTCGAGCCGAGAGACCCAGTACTTC.

Here the CDR3 reads CSASYGGAGNTIYF. Here the CDR3 DNA reads TGCAGTGCTAGTTATGGAGGGGCTGGAAACACCATATATTTT. The chain employs TRBV20-1 and TRBJ1-3; possible D gene TRBD1, 5 bases. The germline V and J ends were trimmed by 3 bases and 2 bases, with 11 bases remaining between them. Germline V gene sequence: CDR1 DFQATT, CDR2 SNEGSKA (reference sequence). The CDR3 is 14 residues long.